The following is a T cell receptor beta chain sequence with its context. Its antigen is currently unknown. The entry originates in a study of cytomegalovirus exposure and HLA in healthy donors. CDR1 is DFQATT, CDR2 SNEGSKA, per germline (reference sequence). The CDR3 has 11 amino acids. V was clipped by 4 bases and J by 2 bases, with 5 bases between them. Study outcomes and limitations: It was only CMV serostatus that was available as immune exposure information. Most likely, a cluster of highly shared sequence variants arose as a sequencing artifact. Cytomegalovirus association was assigned to about 150 TCR beta chains.

Healthy people donating bone marrow made up the donors. The PCR had 60 Vbeta and 13 Jbeta primers. Profiling relied on immunoSEQ multiplex PCR, and the TCRdb table lists in-frame clones only, not all of them. The top ten clones hold around 1.8% of a sample with some 89,000 clones, 75% to 85% of them seen once. The receptor was isolated from a woman aged 25 to 39 in good health and CMV-seronegative. The chain recombines TRBV20-1 with TRBJ2-5; unclear D gene. Material for sequencing was PBMCs. The CDR3 sequence is CSAIRQETQYF. The CDR3 coding sequence is TGCAGTGCTATCAGACAAGAGACCCAGTACTTC.